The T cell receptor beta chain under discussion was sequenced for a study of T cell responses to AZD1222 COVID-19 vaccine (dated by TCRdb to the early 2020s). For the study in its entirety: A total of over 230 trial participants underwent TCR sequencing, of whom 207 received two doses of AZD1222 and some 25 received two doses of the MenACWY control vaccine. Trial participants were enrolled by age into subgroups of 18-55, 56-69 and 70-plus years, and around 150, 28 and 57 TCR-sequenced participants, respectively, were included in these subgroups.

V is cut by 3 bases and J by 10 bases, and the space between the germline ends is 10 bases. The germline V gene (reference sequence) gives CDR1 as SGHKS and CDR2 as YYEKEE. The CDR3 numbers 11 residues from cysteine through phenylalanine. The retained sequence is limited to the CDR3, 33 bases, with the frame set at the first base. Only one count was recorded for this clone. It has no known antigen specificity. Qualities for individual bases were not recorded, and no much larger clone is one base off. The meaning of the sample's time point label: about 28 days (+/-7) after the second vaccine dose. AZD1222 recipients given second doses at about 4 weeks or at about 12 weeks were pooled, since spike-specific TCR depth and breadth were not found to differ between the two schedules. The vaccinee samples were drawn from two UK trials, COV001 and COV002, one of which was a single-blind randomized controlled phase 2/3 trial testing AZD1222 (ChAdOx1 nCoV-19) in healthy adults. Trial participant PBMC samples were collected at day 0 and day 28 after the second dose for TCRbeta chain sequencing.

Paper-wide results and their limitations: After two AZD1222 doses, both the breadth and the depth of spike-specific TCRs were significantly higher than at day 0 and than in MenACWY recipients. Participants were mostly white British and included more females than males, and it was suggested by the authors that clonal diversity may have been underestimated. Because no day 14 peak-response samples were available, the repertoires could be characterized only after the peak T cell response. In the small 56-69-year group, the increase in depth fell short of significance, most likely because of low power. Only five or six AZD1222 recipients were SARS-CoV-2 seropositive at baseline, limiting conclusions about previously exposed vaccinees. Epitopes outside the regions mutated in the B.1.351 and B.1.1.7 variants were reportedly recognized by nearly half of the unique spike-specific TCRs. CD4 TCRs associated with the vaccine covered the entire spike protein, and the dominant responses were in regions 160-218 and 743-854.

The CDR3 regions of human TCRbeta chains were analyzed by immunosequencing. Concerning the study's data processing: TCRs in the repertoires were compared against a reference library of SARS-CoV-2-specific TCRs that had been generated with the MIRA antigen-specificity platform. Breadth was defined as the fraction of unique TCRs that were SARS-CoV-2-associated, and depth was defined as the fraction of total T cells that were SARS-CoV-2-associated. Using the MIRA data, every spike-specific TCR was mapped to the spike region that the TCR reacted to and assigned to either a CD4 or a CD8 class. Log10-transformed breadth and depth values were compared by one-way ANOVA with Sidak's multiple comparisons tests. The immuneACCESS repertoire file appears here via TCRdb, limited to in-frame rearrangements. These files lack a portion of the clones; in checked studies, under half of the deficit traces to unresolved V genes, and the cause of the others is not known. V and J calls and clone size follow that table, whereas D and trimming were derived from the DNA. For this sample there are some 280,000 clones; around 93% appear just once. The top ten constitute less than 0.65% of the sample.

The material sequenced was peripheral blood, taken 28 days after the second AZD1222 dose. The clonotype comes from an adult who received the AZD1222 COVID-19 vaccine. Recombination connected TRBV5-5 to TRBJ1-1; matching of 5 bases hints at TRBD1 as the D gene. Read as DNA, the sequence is TGTGCCAGCAGCTCCCGGGACCTAGCTTTCTTT. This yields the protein CASSSRDLAFF.